This T cell receptor (beta chain) was obtained from a study of T cell responses to AZD1222 COVID-19 vaccine. The wider study: Some second doses came at about 4 weeks and others at about 12 weeks; these were pooled.

Points on this clone: Its antigen is unknown.

The CDR3 has 17 residues. Here immunoSEQ multiplex PCR was the method, and the copy in TCRdb shows in-frame clones only, minus some. This table holds more than 100,000 clones, around 90% found once. Findings and caveats of the study: Among AZD1222 vaccinees, only 5 or 6 were seropositive at baseline.

The chain is built from TRBV21-1 and TRBJ1-2; TRBD1 is the table's D call and was not checked against the DNA. TRBV21-1 is classified as a pseudogene. Material: peripheral blood, obtained on day 0 of AZD1222 vaccination. The receptor's source is an adult in good health. The CDR3 region is CASSKRGPGRGIYGYTF. As DNA, the CDR3 is TGTGCCAGCAGCAAACGGGGTCCCGGCAGGGGGATCTATGGCTACACCTTC.